This TCR beta chain was sequenced during a study of shared clonotypes between healthy human individuals. Overall study context: The study used three CD4 naive, three CD4 memory, two CD8 naive and one CD8 memory plate per donor.

With 3 bases removed from V and 4 bases from J, the gap between germline ends came to 22 bases. The CDR3 extends over 18 amino acids. The germline V gene encodes CDR1 MDHEN and CDR2 SYDVKM. Each PCR replicate from the sorted subsets contained around 0.2 ug DNA, which is tens of thousands of T cell genomes. Some clones are missing from TCRdb's copy, which holds only in-frame ones; the method was immunoSEQ multiplex PCR. The sample shows approximately 2,300,000 clones, 80% to 95% of them seen only once. Caucasian adults living in Nashville, Tennessee, provided all samples. The chain recombines TRBV28 with TRBJ1-3; D uncertain. The clonotype comes from a man younger than 30 in good health. Some clones in this sample may be carry-over from other donors' samples. The sequenced material came from naive CD4+ T cells from PBMCs. Subset: CD45RA+ positively selected. Written as DNA, the CDR3 is TGTGCCAGCAGTTTCCTACGCCTCCGAATACGGCCGGGAAACACCATATATTTT. Protein product: CASSFLRLRIRPGNTIYF.